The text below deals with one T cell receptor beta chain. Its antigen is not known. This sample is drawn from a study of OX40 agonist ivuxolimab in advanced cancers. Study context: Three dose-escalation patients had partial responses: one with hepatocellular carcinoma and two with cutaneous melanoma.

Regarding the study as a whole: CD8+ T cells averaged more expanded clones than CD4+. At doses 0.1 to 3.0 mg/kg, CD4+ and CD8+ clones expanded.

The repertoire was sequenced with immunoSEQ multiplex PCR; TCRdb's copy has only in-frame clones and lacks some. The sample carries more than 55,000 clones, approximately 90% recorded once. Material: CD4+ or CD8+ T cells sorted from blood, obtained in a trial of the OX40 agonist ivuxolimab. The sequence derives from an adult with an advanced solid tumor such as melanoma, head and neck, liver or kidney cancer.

Here the CDR3 DNA reads TGTGCCAGCAGCCAAGGAAGTTCGACCTACAATGAGCAGTTCTTC. Amino acids: CASSQGSSTYNEQFF. V gene TRBV4-2 combines with J gene TRBJ2-1, with unresolved D. There are 15 residues in the CDR3. Deletions cut 1 base from V and 2 bases from J, with 9 bases between. The V gene's germline CDR1 is LGHNA and CDR2 YNFKEQ.